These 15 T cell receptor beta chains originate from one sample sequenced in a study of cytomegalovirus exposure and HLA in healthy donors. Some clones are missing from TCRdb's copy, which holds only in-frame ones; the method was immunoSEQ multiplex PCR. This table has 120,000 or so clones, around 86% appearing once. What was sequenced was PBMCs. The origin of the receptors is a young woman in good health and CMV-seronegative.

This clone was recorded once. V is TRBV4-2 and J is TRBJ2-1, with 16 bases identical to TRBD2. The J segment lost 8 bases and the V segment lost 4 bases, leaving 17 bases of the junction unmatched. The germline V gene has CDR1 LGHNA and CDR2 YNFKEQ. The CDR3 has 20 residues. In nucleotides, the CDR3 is TGTGCCAGCAGCCGCCAGATGGCCGGGACTAGCGGGAGGGGTTTAGATGAGCAGTTCTTC. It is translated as CASSRQMAGTSGRGLDEQFF.

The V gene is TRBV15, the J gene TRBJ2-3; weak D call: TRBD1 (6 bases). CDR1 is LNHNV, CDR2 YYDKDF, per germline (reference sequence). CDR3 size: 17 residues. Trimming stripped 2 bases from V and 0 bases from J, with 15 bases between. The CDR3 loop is CATSRPGTGISTDTQYF. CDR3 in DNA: TGTGCCACCAGCAGACCCGGAACAGGGATAAGCACAGATACGCAGTATTTT.

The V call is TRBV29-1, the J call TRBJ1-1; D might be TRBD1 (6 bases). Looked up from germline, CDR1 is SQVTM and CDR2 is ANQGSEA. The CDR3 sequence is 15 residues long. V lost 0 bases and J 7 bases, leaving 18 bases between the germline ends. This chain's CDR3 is CSVEDYGGLSVEAFF. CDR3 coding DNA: TGCAGCGTTGAAGATTACGGGGGGCTTTCTGTTGAAGCTTTCTTT.

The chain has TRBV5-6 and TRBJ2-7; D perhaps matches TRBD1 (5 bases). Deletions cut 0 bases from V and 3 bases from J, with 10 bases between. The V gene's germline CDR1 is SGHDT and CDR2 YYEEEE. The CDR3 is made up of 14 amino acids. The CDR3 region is CASSLGQPLYEQYF. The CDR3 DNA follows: TGTGCCAGCAGCTTGGGACAGCCACTCTACGAGCAGTACTTC.

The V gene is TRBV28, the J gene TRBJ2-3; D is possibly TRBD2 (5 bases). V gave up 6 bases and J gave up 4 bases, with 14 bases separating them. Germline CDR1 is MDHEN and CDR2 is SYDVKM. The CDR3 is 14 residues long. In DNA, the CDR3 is TGTGCCAGCAGCGATACTAGGGTTTCAGATACGCAGTATTTT. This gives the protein CASSDTRVSDTQYF.

For the CDR3, the DNA is TGTGCCAGCAGCAAGCCAGGGGGAAATCAGCCCCAGCATTTT. It codes for CASSKPGGNQPQHF. The chain carries TRBV7-2 and TRBJ1-5; 7 nucleotides align to TRBD1. This CDR3 has 14 amino acids. V shed 5 bases, J shed 4 bases, and the junction held 5 bases outside the gene matches. CDR1 and CDR2 (germline): SGHTA, FQGNSA.

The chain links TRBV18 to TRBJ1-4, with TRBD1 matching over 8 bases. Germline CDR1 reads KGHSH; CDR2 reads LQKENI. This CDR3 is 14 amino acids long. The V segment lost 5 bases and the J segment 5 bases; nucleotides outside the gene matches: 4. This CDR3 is CASSADRENEKLFF. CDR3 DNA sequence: TGTGCCAGCTCAGCGGACAGGGAGAATGAAAAACTGTTTTTT.

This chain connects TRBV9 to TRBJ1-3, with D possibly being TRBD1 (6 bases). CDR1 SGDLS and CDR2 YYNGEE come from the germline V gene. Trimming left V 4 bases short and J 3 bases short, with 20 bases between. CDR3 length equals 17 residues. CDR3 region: CASSPRLRGLGGNTIYF. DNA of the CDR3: TGTGCCAGCAGCCCGCGTCTAAGGGGGTTAGGTGGAAACACCATATATTTT.

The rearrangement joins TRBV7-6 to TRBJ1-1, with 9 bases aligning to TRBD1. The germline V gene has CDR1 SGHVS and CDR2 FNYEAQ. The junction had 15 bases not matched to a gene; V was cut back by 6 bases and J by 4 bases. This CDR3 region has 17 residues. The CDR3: CASSLLPGQGGSTEAFF. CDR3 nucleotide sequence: TGTGCCAGCAGTCTACTCCCGGGACAGGGTGGAAGCACTGAAGCTTTCTTT.

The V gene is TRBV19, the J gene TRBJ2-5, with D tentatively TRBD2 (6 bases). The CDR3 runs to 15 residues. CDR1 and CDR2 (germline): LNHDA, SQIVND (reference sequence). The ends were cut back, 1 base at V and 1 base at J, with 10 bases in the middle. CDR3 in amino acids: CASSIVGTPQETQYF. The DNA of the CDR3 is TGTGCCAGTAGTATAGTTGGGACTCCCCAAGAGACCCAGTACTTC.

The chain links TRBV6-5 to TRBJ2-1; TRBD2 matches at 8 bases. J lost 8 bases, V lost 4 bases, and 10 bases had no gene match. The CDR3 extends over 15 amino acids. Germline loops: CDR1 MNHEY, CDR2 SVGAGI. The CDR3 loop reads CASSFSRTSSDEQFF. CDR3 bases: TGTGCCAGCAGTTTTTCCCGGACTAGCAGCGATGAGCAGTTCTTC.

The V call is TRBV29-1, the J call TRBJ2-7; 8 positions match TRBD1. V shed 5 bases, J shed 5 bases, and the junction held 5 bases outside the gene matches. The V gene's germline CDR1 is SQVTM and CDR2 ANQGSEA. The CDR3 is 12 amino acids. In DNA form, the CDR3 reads TGCAGCGTTCGGCAGGGGGCGGACGAGCAGTACTTC. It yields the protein CSVRQGADEQYF.

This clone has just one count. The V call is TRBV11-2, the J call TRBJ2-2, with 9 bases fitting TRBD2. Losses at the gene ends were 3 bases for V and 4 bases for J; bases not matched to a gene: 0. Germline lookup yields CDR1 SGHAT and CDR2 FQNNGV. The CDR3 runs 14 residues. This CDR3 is CASSFSGSTGELFF. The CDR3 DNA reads TGTGCCAGCAGCTTTAGCGGGAGCACCGGGGAGCTGTTTTTT.

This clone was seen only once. CDR3 residues: CASRAGTSDYNEQFF. For the CDR3, the DNA is TGTGCCAGCAGGGCCGGGACTAGCGATTACAATGAGCAGTTCTTC. The rearrangement joins TRBV6-5 to TRBJ2-1; the match to TRBD2 covers 10 bases. Germline lookup yields CDR1 MNHEY and CDR2 SVGAGI. V was pared by 6 bases and J by 4 bases, with 6 bases of the junction left unmatched. The CDR3 is made up of 15 amino acids.

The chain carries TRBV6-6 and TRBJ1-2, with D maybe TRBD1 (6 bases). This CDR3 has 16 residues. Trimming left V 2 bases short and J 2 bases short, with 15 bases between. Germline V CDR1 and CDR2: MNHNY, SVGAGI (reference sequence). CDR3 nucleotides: TGTGCCAGCAGTTACACAGGGAGCCCGCAAAACTATGGCTACACCTTC. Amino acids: CASSYTGSPQNYGYTF.